This T cell receptor (beta chain) is from a study of T cell responses to AZD1222 COVID-19 vaccine. CDR3 length: 14 residues. V was cut by 3 bases and J by 4 bases, with 12 bases left in between. CDR1 and CDR2 from the germline V gene are SGHAT and FQNNGV. Repertoires were generated with immunoSEQ multiplex PCR, while TCRdb's copy carries only in-frame clones and drops some. This sample has around 100,000 clones, with 88% found just once. About this clone itself: What it binds is not known.

Points from the study as a whole: Reportedly, nearly half of unique spike TCRs recognized epitopes outside B.1.351/B.1.1.7 mutations. Repertoire sampling happened only post peak T cell response.

Specimen: peripheral blood, collected on day 0 of AZD1222 vaccination. The TCR originated in an adult in good health. The chain is built from TRBV11-2 and TRBJ1-2; the D gene is possibly TRBD1 (6 bases). The CDR3 here is CASSFRDRSYGYTF. The CDR3 nucleotides are TGTGCCAGCAGCTTCAGAGACAGGAGCTATGGCTACACCTTC.